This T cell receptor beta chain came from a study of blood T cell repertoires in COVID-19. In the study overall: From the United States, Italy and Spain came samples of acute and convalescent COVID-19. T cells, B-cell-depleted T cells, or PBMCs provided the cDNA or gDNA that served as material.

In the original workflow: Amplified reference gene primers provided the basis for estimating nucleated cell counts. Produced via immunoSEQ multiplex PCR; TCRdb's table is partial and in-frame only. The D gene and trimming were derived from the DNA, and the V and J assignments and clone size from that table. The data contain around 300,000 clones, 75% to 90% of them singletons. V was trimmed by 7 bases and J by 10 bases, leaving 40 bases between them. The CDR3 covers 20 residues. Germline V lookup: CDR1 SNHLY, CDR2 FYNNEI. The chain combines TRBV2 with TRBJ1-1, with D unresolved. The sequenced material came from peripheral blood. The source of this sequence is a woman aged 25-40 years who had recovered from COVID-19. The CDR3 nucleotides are TGTGCCAGCAAGCGGGATCCCGTGCGAGCCCGTGGGAAAGACCCTGAATTAGCTTTCTTT. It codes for CASKRDPVRARGKDPELAFF.